This note documents a single T cell receptor (beta chain) sequence. Its antigen is currently unknown. CDR1 is MNHNS and CDR2 is SASEGT in the germline V gene. CDR3 size: 10 residues. V lost 2 bases, J lost 4 bases, and 0 bases lay in between. The data were obtained in a study of prognosis after radiotherapy for stage I lung cancer. Study details: The biologically effective dose of the SBRT radiotherapy was at least 100 Gy, given over 3 to 5 fractions. Concurrent therapy with stereotactic body radiotherapy was given to no patient.

Study outcomes and limitations: Patients' TRBV and TRBJ gene usage reportedly differed by presence or absence of metastases.

Multiplex PCR in two rounds served to amplify TCR beta CDR3 from genomic DNA. For every TRBV and TRBJ gene, a specific primer was used in first-round PCR. As the PCR entered its second round, universal primers were used. Each CDR3 protein gets one entry after TCRdb re-called the multiplex PCR reads with MiXCR. The sample has fewer than 25,000 distinct CDR3 sequences, less than 70% seen once. The sequences come from PBMCs, collected before or after stereotactic body radiation therapy (not recorded which). The gene calls are TRBV6-1 and TRBJ2-7; D is undetermined. This TCR came from a donor aged 50 or older with non-small cell lung cancer. CDR3 bases: TGTGCCAGCAGTGAATACGAGCAGTACTTC. Translated: CASSEYEQYF.